The 9 T cell receptor beta chains in this list originate from one sample, sequenced in a study of CXCR3-negative and CXCR3-positive naive CD8 T cells. In preparing the TRB cDNA libraries, 5' RACE with UMI labels was used. TCRdb reprocessed the 5' RACE reads, keeping one entry per CDR3 protein, no DNA. This listing includes 90,000 to 100,000 distinct CDR3 sequences. Sequencing was performed on naive CXCR3- CD8+ T cells from blood. The subset here: CD45RO-CCR7+CD27+CD95- naive CD8+ T cells lacking CXCR3 (TNR3-). Receptors originate from a human donor in good health. Some clones in this sample may be carry-over from other donors' samples.

The J gene is TRBJ1-1, the V gene TRBV28; TCRdb's assignment of TRBD1 cannot be checked, as there is no DNA. In germline, CDR1 is MDHEN, CDR2 SYDVKM. The CDR3 length is 16 residues. The CDR3 loop is CASLTRSHGMNTEAFF.

The chain joins TRBV29-1 to TRBJ2-2; TCRdb picks TRBD2, but there is no DNA to check that call. CDR1 is SQVTM and CDR2 is ANQGSEA in the germline V gene. This CDR3 comprises 14 residues. CDR3 loop: CSVTAGYDTGELFF.

The rearrangement uses TRBV7-9 and TRBJ2-1; TCRdb returns TRBD1, unconfirmable since there is no DNA. The CDR3 covers 18 residues. The germline CDR1 and CDR2 sequences are SEHNR and FQNEAQ (reference sequence). CDR3 in amino acids: CASRTPIIGRQGGNEQFF.

The chain uses TRBV29-1 and TRBJ2-1. The CDR3 is 11 residues long. Per the germline V gene, CDR1 is SQVTM and CDR2 is ANQGSEA. The CDR3 sequence: CSVERANEQFF.

This chain uses TRBV7-8 with TRBJ1-1. This CDR3 region has 16 residues. In germline, CDR1 is SGHVS, CDR2 FQNEAQ. The CDR3 region is CASSLALGSLNTEAFF.

The chain carries TRBV14 and TRBJ1-1; lacking DNA, the TRBD1 call made by TCRdb goes unchecked. Germline V gene data show CDR1 as SGHDN and CDR2 as FVKESK. This CDR3 comprises 11 residues. CDR3 protein: CASSHADRAFF.

The chain is built from TRBV7-7 and TRBJ1-1; the D gene TCRdb calls, TRBD1, cannot be checked with no DNA. This CDR3 contains 13 residues. Germline V CDR1 and CDR2: SSHAT, FNYEAQ (reference sequence). This CDR3 reads CAALQGANTEAFF.

This chain connects TRBV14 to TRBJ2-1; TCRdb's D gene call, TRBD2, goes unchecked for lack of DNA. Germline CDR1 is SGHDN and CDR2 is FVKESK. The CDR3 covers 17 residues. CDR3 residues: CASSHDRLAGMYNEQFF.

The chain links TRBV5-1 to TRBJ2-1. The CDR3 loop spans 13 amino acids. Germline V CDR1 and CDR2: SGHRS, YFSETQ. CDR3: CASRAGSYNEQFF.